The next 25 T cell receptor beta chains were all read from a single sample in a study of OX40 agonist ivuxolimab in advanced cancers. Clones were read by immunoSEQ multiplex PCR, and TCRdb kept only the in-frame ones, dropping some. The table includes over 30,000 clones, approximately 86% detected once. This sample comprised CD4+ or CD8+ T cells sorted from blood, obtained in a trial of the OX40 agonist ivuxolimab. The receptors stem from an adult with an advanced solid tumor such as melanoma, head and neck, liver or kidney cancer.

The CDR3 loop reads CSVEDRWNNYGYTF. CDR3 DNA sequence: TGCAGCGTTGAGGACAGGTGGAATAACTATGGCTACACCTTC. The chain joins TRBV29-1 to TRBJ1-2; 7 nucleotides line up with TRBD1. V lost 3 bases to trimming and J lost 1 base; unmatched junction nucleotides: 5. CDR1 and CDR2 (germline): SQVTM, ANQGSEA. CDR3 length: 14 residues.

The chain is built from TRBV11-2 and TRBJ1-1, with D unresolved. Germline assignment: CDR1 SGHAT and CDR2 FQNNGV. CDR3 length: 14 amino acids. With 2 bases removed from V and 1 base from J, the gap between germline ends came to 8 bases. The CDR3 DNA follows: TGTGCCAGCAGCTTAATAAGGAGGAACACTGAAGCTTTCTTT. It encodes CASSLIRRNTEAFF.

This clone has only one observation. This chain links TRBV9 with TRBJ1-4; no clear D. CDR1 is SGDLS and CDR2 is YYNGEE in the germline V gene. The CDR3 is made up of 14 amino acids. Trimming left V 0 bases short and J 4 bases short, with 7 bases between. The CDR3 is CASSVGRFNEKLFF. CDR3 sequence (DNA): TGTGCCAGCAGCGTAGGACGGTTTAATGAAAAACTGTTTTTT.

The J gene is TRBJ1-2, the V gene TRBV5-1; 8 nucleotides line up with TRBD1. CDR3 length equals 14 residues. The V and J ends lost 2 bases and 5 bases, in that order; junction bases with no gene match: 5. CDR1 is SGHRS, CDR2 YFSETQ, per germline. CDR3 residues: CASSFAGGEYGYTF. The DNA of the CDR3 is TGCGCCAGCAGCTTCGCAGGGGGCGAGTATGGCTACACCTTC.

J is TRBJ2-4 and V is TRBV30; either TRBD1 or TRBD2 may fit D (5 bases each). Trimming stripped 7 bases from V and 0 bases from J, with 13 bases between. Germline lookup yields CDR1 GTSNPN and CDR2 SVGIG (reference sequence). The CDR3 spans 14 residues. The CDR3 sequence is CAYSGTGAKNIQYF. In nucleotides, the CDR3 is TGTGCCTACTCAGGGACCGGAGCCAAAAACATTCAGTACTTC. Full variable domain (remainder filled in from reference TRBV30 and TRBJ2-4): SQTIHQWPATLVQPVGSPLSLECTVEGTSNPNLYWYRQAAGRGLQLLFYSVGIGQISSEVPQNLSASRPQDRQFILSSKKLLLSDSGFYLCAYSGTGAKNIQYFGAGTRLSVL.

The genes are TRBV7-6 and TRBJ2-2, with D possibly TRBD1 on 8 matching bases. Trimming cost V 4 bases and J 6 bases, with 15 bases left between them. There are 15 residues in the CDR3. Per the germline V gene, CDR1 is SGHVS and CDR2 is FNYEAQ. CDR3 region: CASSSRTGRAGELFF. In DNA, the CDR3 is TGTGCCAGCAGCTCTCGGACAGGGAGGGCCGGGGAGCTGTTTTTT.

The V call is TRBV2, the J call TRBJ2-2; 7 bases are a match to TRBD2. The junction had 4 bases not matched to a gene; V was cut back by 5 bases and J by 1 base. CDR3 length: 15 residues. The germline CDR1 and CDR2 sequences are SNHLY and FYNNEI. The CDR3 nucleotides read TGTGCCAGCAGTCTAGCGGCTAGGAACACCGGGGAGCTGTTTTTT. Translated, it gives CASSLAARNTGELFF.

The CDR3 region is CASRRLGQALSPLHF. The CDR3, as DNA: TGCGCCAGCCGGCGATTGGGACAGGCACTATCACCCCTCCACTTT. V usage is TRBV5-1 and J usage is TRBJ1-6; TRBD1 agrees at 8 bases. Germline loops: CDR1 SGHRS, CDR2 YFSETQ. Germline trimming cut 7 bases from V and 10 bases from J; bases unmatched to any gene: 13. The CDR3 spans 15 residues.

CDR3 sequence reads: CASSPPGQYTEAFF. CDR3 in DNA: TGTGCCAGCTCACCACCGGGGCAGTACACTGAAGCTTTCTTT. The chain joins TRBV18 to TRBJ1-1; D might be TRBD1 (5 bases). Germline CDR1 KGHSH, CDR2 LQKENI. Trimming cost V 0 bases and J 3 bases, with 8 bases left between them. There are 14 residues in the CDR3.

The chain couples TRBV19 to TRBJ1-4; tentative D call: TRBD1 (6 bases). The CDR3 is 13 amino acids. Germline CDR1 LNHDA, CDR2 SQIVND (reference sequence). The V gene lost 7 bases and the J gene lost 6 bases, with 12 bases spanning the gap. CDR3 nucleotides: TGTGCCAGTACAAAACAGGGCGATGAAAAACTGTTTTTT. Residues: CASTKQGDEKLFF.

The chain combines TRBV7-6 with TRBJ2-2, with D tentatively TRBD1 or TRBD2 (7 bases each). CDR1 is SGHVS and CDR2 is FNYEAQ in the germline V gene. Trimming shortened V by 3 bases and J by 6 bases, and 17 bases separated the two germline ends. The length of the CDR3 is 16 residues. The CDR3 coding sequence is TGTGCCAGCAGCTTCCAGGGAGGGGGCAATTCCGGGGAGCTGTTTTTT. Amino acids: CASSFQGGGNSGELFF.

The rearrangement uses TRBV7-3 and TRBJ1-6, with 8 positions matching TRBD1. CDR1 is SGHTA and CDR2 is FQGTGA in the germline V gene. The CDR3 length is 15 residues. The V and J ends lost 5 bases and 4 bases, in that order; junction bases with no gene match: 4. CDR3: CASSIQGGYNSPLHF. The DNA of the CDR3 is TGTGCCAGCAGCATACAGGGGGGTTATAATTCACCCCTCCACTTT.

As concerns this clone: The junction shows a germline mismatch at one end, possibly a read error. V and J are TRBV7-7 and TRBJ2-7; 8 bases fit TRBD1. From germline, CDR1 is SSHAT and CDR2 FNYEAQ (reference sequence). This CDR3 region has 14 residues. The CDR3 loop is CASRERYRGDEQYF. Written as DNA, the CDR3 is TGTGCTAGCAGGGAGAGATACAGGGGGGACGAGCAGTACTTC.

The chain joins TRBV7-8 to TRBJ1-5, with TRBD1 as a possible D gene (5 bases). The V gene lost 4 bases and the J gene lost 6 bases, with 25 bases spanning the gap. The CDR3 runs to 18 residues. The germline V gene has CDR1 SGHVS and CDR2 FQNEAQ. The CDR3 DNA sequence: TGTGCCAGCAGCTACTTGATTGCGGGCGCTCGGGGCGGTCAGCCCCAGCATTTT. Translating it yields CASSYLIAGARGGQPQHF.

This clone showed up just a few times. This rearrangement joins TRBV18 to TRBJ2-1; 9 nucleotides line up with TRBD1. CDR3 length: 14 residues. Germline V CDR1 and CDR2: KGHSH, LQKENI. The ends lost 4 bases at V and 6 bases at J; junction bases unmatched: 4. The CDR3, as DNA: TGTGCCAGCTCACGGGGACAGGGAGGCAATGAGCAGTTCTTC. It is translated as CASSRGQGGNEQFF.

The chain combines TRBV5-5 with TRBJ1-4, with D uncertain. V was shortened by 1 base and J by 1 base, with 5 bases between the two germline ends. This CDR3 region has 14 residues. Germline V CDR1 and CDR2: SGHKS, YYEKEE (reference sequence). DNA of the CDR3: TGTGCCAGCAGCTTGCAGAGAACTAATGAAAAACTGTTTTTT. It codes for CASSLQRTNEKLFF.

The chain employs TRBV11-2 and TRBJ2-7, with 8 bases aligning to TRBD1. V shed 3 bases and J 0 bases; nucleotides not matched to a gene: 7. This CDR3 contains 16 residues. CDR1 is SGHAT, CDR2 FQNNGV, per germline. The CDR3 loop is CASSFRRTGNSYEQYF. The CDR3 DNA reads TGTGCCAGCAGCTTTCGGAGGACAGGGAACTCCTACGAGCAGTACTTC.

This sequence joins TRBV5-1 and TRBJ1-5; D gene uncertain. CDR3 length: 16 amino acids. Germline V gene data show CDR1 as SGHRS and CDR2 as YFSETQ. The V gene lost 0 bases and the J gene lost 0 bases, with 10 bases spanning the gap. CDR3 in DNA: TGCGCCAGCAGCTTGGAACATAAAGGTAGCAATCAGCCCCAGCATTTT. As protein: CASSLEHKGSNQPQHF.

The chain recombines TRBV5-6 with TRBJ2-7, with D perhaps TRBD1 or TRBD2 (5 bases each). CDR3 length equals 14 residues. The V gene's germline CDR1 is SGHDT and CDR2 YYEEEE. V was pared by 2 bases and J by 3 bases, with 12 bases between. The CDR3, as DNA: TGTGCCAGCAGCTTTTTGGGACGAGACTACGAGCAGTACTTC. Protein product: CASSFLGRDYEQYF.

The chain employs TRBV9 and TRBJ1-6; D not certain. Between the trimmed V and J ends, which lost 3 bases and 6 bases, there was a span of 13 bases. The CDR3 loop spans 15 amino acids. Per the germline V gene, CDR1 is SGDLS and CDR2 is YYNGEE. In DNA, the CDR3 is TGTGCCAGCAGCGCTAGTCAGCGGATTAATTCACCCCTCCACTTT. It codes for CASSASQRINSPLHF.

There are a few counts of this clone. This chain links TRBV29-1 with TRBJ1-5; 9 nucleotides align to TRBD1. The CDR3 contains 14 residues. V was clipped by 6 bases and J by 9 bases; unmatched bases: 12. Germline values: CDR1 SQVTM, CDR2 ANQGSEA. As DNA, the CDR3 is TGCAGCGTGTCCCGGGACAGGGATGGGAGGCCCCAGCATTTT. Its protein product is CSVSRDRDGRPQHF.

This chain connects TRBV19 to TRBJ1-5; tentatively, D is TRBD1 (5 bases). The length of the CDR3 is 15 residues. Trimming took 11 bases from V and 2 from J, leaving 19 bases between them. CDR1 is LNHDA and CDR2 is SQIVND in the germline V gene (reference sequence). The CDR3 DNA sequence: TGTGCCTCCAAATCCGGGACGTCTGGCAATCAGCCCCAGCATTTT. Amino acids: CASKSGTSGNQPQHF.

The chain recombines TRBV6-5 with TRBJ1-4; 7 bases align to TRBD1. The germline V gene has CDR1 MNHEY and CDR2 SVGAGI. There are 13 residues in the CDR3. The junction had 2 bases not matched to a gene; V was cut back by 2 bases and J by 8 bases. For the CDR3, the DNA is TGTGCCAGCAGTTACGTACAGGGGGAAAAACTGTTTTTT. It codes for CASSYVQGEKLFF.

The chain has TRBV7-2 and TRBJ1-4; D not resolved. Germline V lookup: CDR1 SGHTA, CDR2 FQGNSA. The CDR3 has 13 residues. V lost 1 base and J lost 8, with 8 bases in between. The CDR3 loop reads CASSLGPDEKLFF. In nucleotides, the CDR3 is TGTGCCAGCAGCTTAGGCCCCGACGAAAAACTGTTTTTT.

The chain combines TRBV7-3 with TRBJ1-1; D may be TRBD1 (5 bases). Between the trimmed V and J ends, which lost 1 base and 2 bases, there was a span of 11 bases. The V gene's germline CDR1 is SGHTA and CDR2 FQGTGA. This CDR3 contains 15 residues. The CDR3 loop is CASSLSHGTNTEAFF. The DNA of the CDR3 is TGTGCCAGCAGCTTAAGCCACGGGACCAACACTGAAGCTTTCTTT.